The 29 T cell receptor beta chains listed next were all sequenced from one sample in a study of T cell clones after liver transplantation. Only in-frame clones appear in the TCRdb table, and some are missing; sequencing was by immunoSEQ multiplex PCR. The top ten hold approximately 8.5% of the sample, which has tens of thousands of clones, about 88% seen once. This sample comprised CD4+ T cells from blood, obtained before liver transplant. These receptors all stem from a human donor who received a liver transplant.

The chain uses TRBV6-5 and TRBJ1-4, with 7 bases that match TRBD1. The germline V gene has CDR1 MNHEY and CDR2 SVGAGI. The CDR3 is 14 amino acids. The J segment lost 5 bases and the V segment lost 9 bases, leaving 9 bases of the junction unmatched. The CDR3 nucleotides read TGTGCCAGTATGACATGGACAGGAAATGAAAAACTGTTTTTT. Translating gives CASMTWTGNEKLFF.

The table lists this clone with a count of one. The V gene is TRBV6-5, the J gene TRBJ2-5, with a possible D match to TRBD1 (6 bases). Trimming stripped 6 bases from V and 6 bases from J, with 14 bases between. This CDR3 comprises 13 residues. The germline CDR1 and CDR2 sequences are MNHEY and SVGAGI. The CDR3 is CASSFQGMKTQYF. The CDR3 DNA reads TGTGCCAGCAGCTTTCAGGGGATGAAGACCCAGTACTTC.

The chain is built from TRBV15 and TRBJ1-1; TRBD1 matches at 7 bases. Per the germline V gene, CDR1 is LNHNV and CDR2 is YYDKDF (reference sequence). The junction had 4 bases not matched to a gene; V was cut back by 2 bases and J by 4 bases. This CDR3 is built from 14 residues. CDR3 sequence reads: CATSRSRQGTEAFF. In nucleotides, the CDR3 is TGTGCCACCAGCAGATCACGACAGGGCACTGAAGCTTTCTTT.

This clone was recorded only once. The J gene is TRBJ2-2, the V gene TRBV4-3; a weak D match, TRBD1 (5 bases). CDR3 length: 14 residues. The V end lost 2 bases, the J end lost 7 bases, and 11 bases lay between the germline ends. From germline, CDR1 is LGHNA and CDR2 YSLEER. In DNA form, the CDR3 reads TGCGCCAGCAGCCAACAGGGTCGGATCGGGGAGCTGTTTTTT. This codes for CASSQQGRIGELFF.

This clone turned up a few times. The rearrangement uses TRBV7-9 and TRBJ1-1, with no clear D. CDR3 length: 16 amino acids. Trimming shortened V by 1 base and J by 1 base, and 13 bases separated the two germline ends. Germline V gene data show CDR1 as SEHNR and CDR2 as FQNEAQ (reference sequence). Here the CDR3 reads CASSLGRTLKNTEAFF. The CDR3, as DNA: TGTGCCAGCAGCTTAGGAAGAACACTGAAGAACACTGAAGCTTTCTTT.

The rearrangement joins TRBV7-2 to TRBJ2-4; TRBD2 matches 9 bases. The germline V gene has CDR1 SGHTA and CDR2 FQGNSA. The trim removed 1 base at V and 0 bases at J, leaving 10 bases unmatched. This CDR3 is 19 amino acids long. CDR3 sequence reads: CASSLGLAATGLAKNIQYF. The CDR3 DNA follows: TGTGCCAGCAGCTTAGGACTAGCGGCTACTGGTCTAGCCAAAAACATTCAGTACTTC.

CDR3 residues: CASSQGQGVPGDTQYF. CDR3 nucleotides: TGCGCCAGCAGCCAGGGACAGGGGGTTCCTGGAGATACGCAGTATTTT. The J gene is TRBJ2-3, the V gene TRBV4-3; 11 bases agree with TRBD1. The CDR3 loop spans 16 amino acids. The germline gives CDR1 LGHNA, CDR2 YSLEER. The trim removed 3 bases at V and 5 bases at J, leaving 7 bases unmatched.

J is TRBJ2-2 and V is TRBV9; D gene uncertain. CDR3 length equals 16 residues. Trimming took off 0 bases at V and 4 bases at J, with 13 bases between the two ends. Germline V CDR1 and CDR2: SGDLS, YYNGEE. The CDR3 is CASSVASESGTGELFF. The CDR3 DNA sequence: TGTGCCAGCAGCGTAGCGTCAGAGTCTGGCACCGGGGAGCTGTTTTTT.

The V and J genes are TRBV5-1 and TRBJ1-6; D possibly corresponds to TRBD1 (5 bases). Trimming shortened V by 0 bases and J by 8 bases, and 12 bases separated the two germline ends. Germline V gene sequence: CDR1 SGHRS, CDR2 YFSETQ. The CDR3 runs to 15 residues. The CDR3 sequence: CASSLEGSSDSPLHF. As DNA, the CDR3 is TGCGCCAGCAGCTTGGAGGGGTCCTCGGATTCACCCCTCCACTTT.

The chain carries TRBV6-5 and TRBJ1-4, with TRBD1 identical over 8 bases. Trimming removed 6 bases from V and 4 bases from J; junction bases left unmatched: 4. The CDR3 contains 14 residues. In germline, CDR1 is MNHEY, CDR2 SVGAGI. The CDR3 bases are TGTGCCAGCAGACGCACAGGGGGTAATGAAAAACTGTTTTTT. Translated, it gives CASRRTGGNEKLFF.

This chain connects TRBV7-9 to TRBJ2-7; 7 positions match TRBD1. From germline, CDR1 is SEHNR and CDR2 FQNEAQ (reference sequence). There are 14 residues in the CDR3. The V segment lost 5 bases and the J segment 4 bases; nucleotides outside the gene matches: 8. This chain's CDR3 is CASSPGQVRYEQYF. The CDR3 region has the DNA TGTGCCAGCAGCCCAGGACAGGTCCGATACGAGCAGTACTTC.

The V call is TRBV9, the J call TRBJ1-3; D remains ambiguous. Germline V gene sequence: CDR1 SGDLS, CDR2 YYNGEE. V was shortened by 0 bases and J by 3 bases, with 10 bases between the two germline ends. This CDR3 contains 15 residues. In DNA, the CDR3 is TGTGCCAGCAGCGTAGAGCCCGGGTTTGGAAACACCATATATTTT. Amino acid sequence: CASSVEPGFGNTIYF. The whole variable domain, filled in from reference TRBV9 and TRBJ1-3, reads DSGVTQTPKHLITATGQRVTLRCSPRSGDLSVYWYQQSLDQGLQFLIQYYNGEERAKGNILERFSAQQFPDLHSELNLSSLELGDSALYFCASSVEPGFGNTIYFGEGSWLTVV.

The V and J genes are TRBV6-5 and TRBJ2-2, with D tentatively TRBD2 (6 bases). Germline V gene lookup returns CDR1 MNHEY and CDR2 SVGAGI. The CDR3 has 14 amino acids. The V end was cut by 9 bases, the J end by 2 bases, with 13 bases between. CDR3: CASLSGRNTGELFF. In DNA form, the CDR3 reads TGTGCCAGTCTTAGCGGCCGAAACACCGGGGAGCTGTTTTTT.

The rearrangement uses TRBV5-6 and TRBJ2-5; 9 positions match TRBD2. The CDR3 consists of 15 residues. V lost 1 base to trimming and J lost 5 bases; unmatched junction nucleotides: 6. From germline, CDR1 is SGHDT and CDR2 YYEEEE. CDR3 coding DNA: TGTGCCAGCAGCTTGTTCAGCGGGGGGCCGGAGACCCAGTACTTC. This encodes CASSLFSGGPETQYF.

This clone is a singleton in its sample. V is TRBV7-2 and J is TRBJ2-1, with D unclear. Per germline, CDR1 SGHTA and CDR2 FQGNSA. Trimming stripped 5 bases from V and 7 bases from J, with 15 bases between. The CDR3 spans 14 residues. CDR3 DNA: TGTGCCAGCAGCGTATCTGGGGAATTTAATGAGCAGTTCTTC. This encodes CASSVSGEFNEQFF.

V gene TRBV19 combines with J gene TRBJ2-1, with D tentatively TRBD1 or TRBD2 (5 bases each). Trimming stripped 0 bases from V and 6 bases from J, with 9 bases between. Germline V CDR1 and CDR2: LNHDA, SQIVND (reference sequence). This CDR3 contains 14 residues. The CDR3 DNA reads TGTGCCAGTAGTATAGACAGGGAGTCCAATGAGCAGTTCTTC. This sequence encodes CASSIDRESNEQFF. Combining the CDR3 with reference TRBV19 and TRBJ2-1 gives the whole variable domain DGGITQSPKYLFRKEGQNVTLSCEQNLNHDAMYWYRQDPGQGLRLIYYSQIVNDFQKGDIAEGYSVSREKKESFPLTVTSAQKNPTAFYLCASSIDRESNEQFFGPGTRLTVL.

The gene calls are TRBV5-6 and TRBJ1-6; D is unresolved. Germline V gene data show CDR1 as SGHDT and CDR2 as YYEEEE. The CDR3 sequence is 13 residues long. V shed 0 bases and J shed 9 bases, with 7 bases lying between them. The CDR3 loop is CASSLDESSPLHF. Here the CDR3 DNA reads TGTGCCAGCAGCTTGGACGAGAGTTCACCCCTCCACTTT.

The chain is built from TRBV14 and TRBJ1-1; D gene uncertain. Trimming shortened V by 0 bases and J by 13 bases, and 15 bases separated the two germline ends. The CDR3 extends over 13 amino acids. Germline loops: CDR1 SGHDN, CDR2 FVKESK. In DNA form, the CDR3 reads TGTGCCAGCAGCCAAGAGCTCAGCTCGGCGAATTTCTTT. It codes for CASSQELSSANFF.

This chain uses TRBV15 with TRBJ2-7, with TRBD1 matching 8 bases. This CDR3 is 14 amino acids long. Trimming removed 5 bases from V and 4 bases from J; junction bases left unmatched: 7. Germline V gene sequence: CDR1 LNHNV, CDR2 YYDKDF (reference sequence). This chain's CDR3 is CATSGRTGSYEQYF. The CDR3 coding sequence is TGTGCCACCAGCGGACGGACAGGGTCTTACGAGCAGTACTTC.

The CDR3 is CVIGGGDYGYTF. CDR3 DNA: TGTGTCATCGGAGGGGGTGACTATGGCTACACCTTC. The chain carries TRBV28 and TRBJ1-2; D possibly corresponds to TRBD1 (6 bases). Germline loops: CDR1 MDHEN, CDR2 SYDVKM. The CDR3 length is 12 residues.

This chain links TRBV7-9 with TRBJ2-5, with TRBD2 as a possible D gene (6 bases). Germline CDR1 SEHNR, CDR2 FQNEAQ (reference sequence). Between the trimmed V and J ends, which lost 0 bases and 2 bases, there was a span of 22 bases. This CDR3 comprises 19 residues. In DNA form, the CDR3 reads TGTGCCAGCAGCTTAGCGCTTGATTGGAGCCGGGACTTTCAAGAGACCCAGTACTTC. Encoded protein: CASSLALDWSRDFQETQYF.

The rearrangement links TRBV7-6 to TRBJ2-3, with D tentatively TRBD2 (6 bases). Germline V lookup: CDR1 SGHVS, CDR2 FNYEAQ. V dropped 2 bases and J dropped 1 base, with 13 bases sitting between them. This CDR3 is 16 amino acids long. This chain's CDR3 is CASSLTWGTGTDTQYF. The CDR3 DNA sequence: TGTGCCAGCAGCTTAACGTGGGGGACTGGCACAGATACGCAGTATTTT. The variable domain in full, with the rest retrieved from reference TRBV7-6 and TRBJ2-3, is GAGVSQSPRYKVTKRGQDVALRCDPISGHVSLYWYRQALGQGPEFLTYFNYEAQQDKSGLPNDRFSAERPEGSISTLTIQRTEQRDSAMYRCASSLTWGTGTDTQYFGPGTRLTVL.

J is TRBJ2-6 and V is TRBV7-2; 11 bases map to TRBD2. Germline CDR1 reads SGHTA; CDR2 reads FQGNSA. The length of the CDR3 is 18 residues. J was trimmed by 4 bases and V by 7 bases; bases with no gene match: 12. CDR3: CASTRSSGGAFGANVLTF. CDR3 DNA: TGTGCCAGCACCCGGAGTAGCGGGGGGGCATTCGGGGCCAACGTCCTGACTTTC.

The chain links TRBV29-1 to TRBJ2-7, with 10 bases identical to TRBD2. The germline V gene has CDR1 SQVTM and CDR2 ANQGSEA. CDR3 length: 17 residues. V trimming: 4 bases; J trimming: 1 base; junction bases outside the gene matches: 13. The CDR3 bases are TGCAGCGTTGTGGGTTTGGCTAGCGGGAGAACATCCTACGAGCAGTACTTC. Residues: CSVVGLASGRTSYEQYF.

The chain carries TRBV19 and TRBJ2-3; 12 nucleotides agree with TRBD2. CDR1 LNHDA and CDR2 SQIVND come from the germline V gene (reference sequence). V shed 5 bases, J shed 6 bases, and the junction held 3 bases outside the gene matches. The CDR3 extends over 14 amino acids. The CDR3 protein is CASSFGLAGDTQYF. Here the CDR3 DNA reads TGTGCCAGTAGTTTCGGACTAGCGGGGGATACGCAGTATTTT. The whole variable domain, filled in from reference TRBV19 and TRBJ2-3, reads DGGITQSPKYLFRKEGQNVTLSCEQNLNHDAMYWYRQDPGQGLRLIYYSQIVNDFQKGDIAEGYSVSREKKESFPLTVTSAQKNPTAFYLCASSFGLAGDTQYFGPGTRLTVL.

This chain connects TRBV5-6 to TRBJ1-1; no clear D gene. The ends were cut back, 7 bases at V and 0 bases at J, with 10 bases in the middle. The CDR3 covers 13 residues. Germline loops: CDR1 SGHDT, CDR2 YYEEEE. The CDR3 nucleotides are TGTGCCAGCTTACAAGGGCTGAACACTGAAGCTTTCTTT. It codes for CASLQGLNTEAFF.

This clone was observed a single time. The rearrangement joins TRBV11-3 to TRBJ2-2; D perhaps matches TRBD1 (6 bases). Per germline, CDR1 SGHNT and CDR2 YENEEA. V was cut by 4 bases and J by 6 bases, with 15 bases left in between. This CDR3 spans 15 amino acids. The CDR3 bases are TGTGCCAGCAGCTCGGCAGGGGTGGGAGCCGGGGAGCTGTTTTTT. Encoded protein: CASSSAGVGAGELFF.

The chain uses TRBV23-1 and TRBJ2-7; tentatively, D is TRBD1 (6 bases). TRBV23-1 is annotated as an ORF whose role is uncertain. The V end was cut by 11 bases, the J end by 0 bases, with 14 bases between. There are 13 residues in the CDR3. CDR3 protein: CAGPRTDSYEQYF. CDR3 sequence (DNA): TGCGCCGGCCCGAGGACAGACTCCTACGAGCAGTACTTC.

The rearrangement uses TRBV2 and TRBJ1-1; TRBD1 might be the D (6 bases). The CDR3 is 13 residues long. Per germline, CDR1 SNHLY and CDR2 FYNNEI. V was shortened by 6 bases and J by 5 bases, with 13 bases between the two germline ends. CDR3 coding DNA: TGTGCCAGCAGCGATCAAGGGGGGACTGAAGCTTTCTTT. This translates into CASSDQGGTEAFF.